This T cell receptor beta chain was recorded in a study of cytomegalovirus exposure and HLA in healthy donors. Study-wide results and limits: A reported reduction in N-insertions relative to the roughly 710-donor mean was seen in an Asian-associated ancestry cluster in a later analysis. A missense variant in DCLRE1C was later tied to TCR beta V- and J-gene trimming. A later analysis associated 16,951 TCR beta sequences with HLA alleles at a 0.05 false discovery rate.

The germline V gene has CDR1 MNHEY and CDR2 SMNVEV (reference sequence). The V end lost 5 bases, the J end lost 9 bases, and 8 bases lay between the germline ends. This CDR3 is built from 11 residues. The PCR had 60 Vbeta and 13 Jbeta primers. Using immunoSEQ multiplex PCR, the repertoire was profiled, and TCRdb retains in-frame clones only, with some absent. The sample lists 87,000 or so clones, 60% to 85% occurring once. Remarks on this clone: Antigen unknown.

The material sequenced was PBMCs. This sequence was found in a woman aged 40-49 years in good health and CMV-seronegative. The chain joins TRBV27 to TRBJ2-1, with D tentatively TRBD2 (6 bases). CDR3 residues: CASSAGSEQFF. The CDR3 bases are TGTGCCAGCAGTGCGGGAAGTGAGCAGTTCTTC.